This T cell receptor beta chain was captured in a study of T cells in Graves' hyperthyroidism and ophthalmopathy. General study findings and limits: By a 13 V-J model, ophthalmopathy was set apart from stable hyperthyroidism.

There are 21 residues in the CDR3. The ends lost 4 bases at V and 3 bases at J; junction bases unmatched: 20. Germline CDR1 and CDR2: LNHDA and SQIVND (reference sequence). Points on this clonotype: Its antigen is not known.

It was RNA transcripts that yielded the amplified TCR beta CDR3 regions. An initial round of RT-PCR targeting the TCR CDR3 relied on the HTBI primer set. TCRdb re-called the multiplex PCR reads with MiXCR, one entry per CDR3 protein. The table shows about 610,000 distinct CDR3 sequences, with roughly 14% occurring only once. The V call is TRBV19, the J call TRBJ2-4; 11 nucleotides align to TRBD2. The sample consisted of blood. The TCR was taken from a woman in her 40s with Graves' ophthalmopathy. This CDR3 is CASSNARLAGFGVVGKNIQYF. Written as DNA, the CDR3 is TGTGCCAGTAGTAACGCTCGACTAGCGGGGTTTGGAGTAGTTGGCAAAAACATTCAGTACTTC.